This T cell receptor beta chain was sequenced for a study of blood T cell repertoires in COVID-19. Study-level background: Acute-phase and convalescent COVID-19 samples originated in the United States, Italy and Spain.

Profiled with immunoSEQ multiplex PCR; TCRdb holds only in-frame clones, not every one. Of approximately 390,000 clones in the sample, 80% to 90% were seen once. V shed 4 bases and J 0 bases; nucleotides not matched to a gene: 8. The germline gives CDR1 MNHEY, CDR2 SVGAGI. The CDR3 is made up of 16 amino acids. This chain uses TRBV6-5 with TRBJ1-2, with 7 bases lining up with TRBD1. Sequenced: peripheral blood. This TCR came from a woman aged 55-70 years with COVID-19, enrolled during active disease. Written as DNA, the CDR3 is TGTGCCAGCAGTTCACGCGCCGGGACAGCTAACTATGGCTACACCTTC. Protein sequence: CASSSRAGTANYGYTF.